Each of the 31 T cell receptor beta chains below was sequenced from the same sample in a study of cytomegalovirus exposure and HLA in healthy donors (dated by TCRdb to about 2017). The library relied on the immunoSEQ multiplex PCR assay. A mixture of 60 forward primers for TCR Vbeta segments and 13 reverse primers for TCR Jbeta segments was used in the multiplex PCR. TCRdb provides this immuneACCESS table in a form limited to in-frame rearrangements. Some clones are lacking; in checked studies, under half of them reflect an unresolved V gene, and why the rest are absent is not known. In this sample the table shows some 66,000 clones, around 80% of which occur a single time. 9.7% of the sample is held by the ten biggest clonotypes. Specimen: PBMCs. The receptors originated from a man aged 40-49 years in good health and CMV-seronegative.

This clone showed up just a few times. The rearrangement links TRBV2 to TRBJ1-1, with D possibly TRBD1 on 6 matching bases. The CDR3 totals 13 residues. The V end was cut by 9 bases, the J end by 6 bases, with 17 bases between. CDR1 and CDR2 (germline): SNHLY, FYNNEI. CDR3 protein: CARRQAEVPEAFF. The DNA for the CDR3 is TGTGCCAGAAGACAGGCGGAAGTTCCTGAAGCTTTCTTT.

J is TRBJ1-2 and V is TRBV6-5; TRBD1 matches at 8 bases. The V gene's germline CDR1 is MNHEY and CDR2 SVGAGI. Germline trimming cut 6 bases from V and 8 bases from J; bases unmatched to any gene: 5. CDR3 length equals 12 residues. CDR3: CASRHRGVGYTF. CDR3 DNA sequence: TGTGCCAGCAGGCACAGGGGGGTAGGCTACACCTTC.

The rearrangement links TRBV6-1 to TRBJ1-5; 8 bases are shared with TRBD1. V was pared by 6 bases and J by 7 bases, with 8 bases of the junction left unmatched. The V gene's germline CDR1 is MNHNS and CDR2 SASEGT. CDR3 length: 14 residues. The DNA of the CDR3 is TGTGCCAGCAGCACGACAGGGGTCGGCCAGCCCCAGCATTTT. Amino acid sequence: CASSTTGVGQPQHF.

The sample holds a few counts of this clone. The genes are TRBV6-5 and TRBJ1-2, with 8 bases identical to TRBD1. CDR1 is MNHEY and CDR2 is SVGAGI in the germline V gene. After removal of 4 bases from V and 4 bases from J, the junction contained 8 bases not matched to a gene. This CDR3 is built from 15 residues. The CDR3 DNA is TGTGCCAGCAGTTCCGGGGACAGGAGGGGCTATGGCTACACCTTC. Its translation: CASSSGDRRGYGYTF.

The chain recombines TRBV2 with TRBJ2-1; D may be TRBD2 (6 bases). This CDR3 region has 13 residues. V was clipped by 9 bases and J by 12 bases, with 21 bases between them. Germline lookup yields CDR1 SNHLY and CDR2 FYNNEI. The CDR3 spells CARKYPGGSGQFF. DNA of the CDR3: TGTGCCAGGAAGTACCCTGGGGGGTCCGGGCAGTTCTTC.

The J gene is TRBJ1-6, the V gene TRBV5-4, with 8 bases fitting TRBD1. CDR1 SGHNT and CDR2 YYREEE come from the germline V gene (reference sequence). The CDR3 has 15 amino acids. Trimming cost V 3 bases and J 12 bases; bases outside gene matches: 11. This CDR3 reads CASSSSAQGERPLHF. The CDR3 bases are TGTGCCAGCAGCTCTAGCGCACAGGGGGAAAGACCCCTCCACTTT.

The count of this clone is one. The V and J genes are TRBV19 and TRBJ2-7, with 10 bases that match TRBD1. The V gene's germline CDR1 is LNHDA and CDR2 SQIVND (reference sequence). The CDR3 is made up of 16 amino acids. The V gene end was trimmed by 5 bases and the J gene end by 9 bases; junction bases not matched to a gene: 16. In DNA form, the CDR3 reads TGTGCCAGTAGTCCCAATACCGGGACAGGGGCATCTGGGCAGTACTTC. It codes for CASSPNTGTGASGQYF.

The V call is TRBV19, the J call TRBJ1-1; D is ambiguous. The CDR3 runs 12 residues. Germline values: CDR1 LNHDA, CDR2 SQIVND (reference sequence). Trimming stripped 7 bases from V and 7 bases from J, with 13 bases between. The chain's CDR3 is CASTRSTVEAFF. The DNA of the CDR3 is TGTGCCAGTACCAGGTCTACTGTTGAAGCTTTCTTT.

Note on this clone: One junction end does not reproduce the germline sequence, and a read error may be involved. V and J are TRBV7-9 and TRBJ2-7; D not certain. Per the germline V gene, CDR1 is SEHNR and CDR2 is FQNEAQ (reference sequence). The CDR3 length is 11 residues. The CDR3 region has the DNA TGTTCCAGCAGCTTCTCGGGCGAGCAGTACTTC. This codes for CSSSFSGEQYF.

This clone occurred once. The chain links TRBV7-2 to TRBJ2-1, with 12 bases matching TRBD1. The V gene end was trimmed by 5 bases and the J gene end by 10 bases; junction bases not matched to a gene: 9. The CDR3 is 15 residues long. Germline V gene data show CDR1 as SGHTA and CDR2 as FQGNSA. This CDR3 is CASSPPGQGAYEQFF. The DNA of the CDR3 is TGTGCCAGCAGCCCCCCGGGACAGGGGGCTTACGAGCAGTTCTTC.

In its sample, this clone was seen once. The chain has TRBV12-5 and TRBJ2-3; 8 bases map to TRBD1. The CDR3 is made up of 14 amino acids. V dropped 9 bases and J dropped 1; count of bases not matched to a gene: 6. CDR1 LGHNT and CDR2 FRNRAP come from the germline V gene. Here the CDR3 reads CASRQGIGTDTQYF. The CDR3 region has the DNA TGTGCTAGCAGACAGGGGATCGGCACAGATACGCAGTATTTT.

The rearrangement links TRBV7-9 to TRBJ1-1, with 7 bases fitting TRBD1. Germline loops: CDR1 SEHNR, CDR2 FQNEAQ (reference sequence). This CDR3 contains 17 residues. V lost 0 bases and J lost 3; bases outside the gene matches: 10. The CDR3 spells CASSLARQGRADTEAFF. CDR3 nucleotide sequence: TGTGCCAGCAGCTTAGCTCGACAGGGAAGAGCGGACACTGAAGCTTTCTTT.

The V gene is TRBV2, the J gene TRBJ1-5; no clear D gene. The ends were cut back, 3 bases at V and 3 bases at J, with 9 bases in the middle. CDR3 length: 14 amino acids. Germline V gene lookup returns CDR1 SNHLY and CDR2 FYNNEI. The DNA of the CDR3 is TGTGCCAGCAGTGATCAAGCTATCAATCAGCCCCAGCATTTT. Protein product: CASSDQAINQPQHF.

The V call is TRBV19, the J call TRBJ1-2; no firm D call. The CDR3 has 11 residues. Trimming left V 8 bases short and J 5 bases short, with 9 bases between. From germline, CDR1 is LNHDA and CDR2 SQIVND (reference sequence). The CDR3 DNA reads as TGTGCCAGTTTTGGTCAGTATGGCTACACCTTC. It is translated as CASFGQYGYTF.

CDR3 residues: CSVEEYTENTEAFF. In DNA form, the CDR3 reads TGCAGCGTTGAAGAATACACCGAGAACACTGAAGCTTTCTTT. The V gene is TRBV29-1, the J gene TRBJ1-1; D is undetermined. The germline CDR1 and CDR2 sequences are SQVTM and ANQGSEA. V lost 0 bases and J 1 base, leaving 9 bases between the germline ends. The CDR3 is 14 amino acids.

This clone was recorded only once. The chain employs TRBV5-1 and TRBJ1-1; possible D gene TRBD1, 5 bases. Germline V gene sequence: CDR1 SGHRS, CDR2 YFSETQ. V lost 0 bases to trimming and J lost 1 base, with 7 bases between them. The CDR3 sequence is 14 residues long. The CDR3 DNA follows: TGCGCCAGCAGCTTGGACGGGGGGAACACTGAAGCTTTCTTT. It codes for CASSLDGGNTEAFF.

J is TRBJ2-5 and V is TRBV7-9, with 10 bases that match TRBD1. The germline CDR1 and CDR2 sequences are SEHNR and FQNEAQ (reference sequence). The CDR3 is 14 residues long. V lost 6 bases and J lost 1; bases outside the gene matches: 2. The CDR3 region is CASRWTGGQETQYF. CDR3 nucleotide sequence: TGTGCCAGCAGATGGACAGGGGGCCAAGAGACCCAGTACTTC.

The chain carries TRBV7-2 and TRBJ2-2, with TRBD2 identical over 8 bases. The CDR3 consists of 17 residues. Trimming removed 4 bases from V and 4 bases from J; junction bases left unmatched: 11. Germline assignment: CDR1 SGHTA and CDR2 FQGNSA. The CDR3 DNA reads as TGTGCCAGCAGCTCCATCGGCACTAGCGGCTTCACCGGGGAGCTGTTTTTT. Encoded protein: CASSSIGTSGFTGELFF.

The chain joins TRBV28 to TRBJ1-5; TRBD1 is a possible D gene (6 bases). The CDR3 sequence is 14 residues long. V was trimmed by 8 bases and J by 0 bases, leaving 11 bases between them. Looked up from germline, CDR1 is MDHEN and CDR2 is SYDVKM. The CDR3 coding sequence is TGTGCCAGCGGACAGTCCTATAGCAATCAGCCCCAGCATTTT. This gives the protein CASGQSYSNQPQHF. The full variable domain, in which reference TRBV28 and TRBJ1-5 provide the parts outside the CDR3, is DVKVTQSSRYLVKRTGEKVFLECVQDMDHENMFWYRQDPGLGLRLIYFSYDVKMKEKGDIPEGYSVSREKKERFSLILESASTNQTSMYLCASGQSYSNQPQHFGDGTRLSIL.

The rearrangement joins TRBV5-1 to TRBJ2-5, with 11 positions matching TRBD2. The ends lost 4 bases at V and 4 bases at J; junction bases unmatched: 6. Germline CDR1 reads SGHRS; CDR2 reads YFSETQ. The CDR3 has 15 amino acids. CDR3 DNA: TGCGCCAGCAGCCTTAGCGGGGGGGCTACAGAGACCCAGTACTTC. It yields the protein CASSLSGGATETQYF. The complete variable domain, with remaining parts taken from reference TRBV5-1 and TRBJ2-5, reads KAGVTQTPRYLIKTRGQQVTLSCSPISGHRSVSWYQQTPGQGLQFLFEYFSETQRNKGNFPGRFSGRQFSNSRSEMNVSTLELGDSALYLCASSLSGGATETQYFGPGTRLLVL.

In DNA, the CDR3 is TGTGCCAGCAGTCCCGGGCGGGGCGGAACCTACAATGAGCAGTTCTTC. Translation gives CASSPGRGGTYNEQFF. The chain recombines TRBV28 with TRBJ2-1; TRBD2 is a possible D gene (6 bases). Trimming took off 5 bases at V and 2 bases at J, with 16 bases between the two ends. CDR3 length: 16 amino acids. In germline, CDR1 is MDHEN, CDR2 SYDVKM.

This clone is a singleton in its sample. V and J are TRBV6-4 and TRBJ2-3; 7 bases fit TRBD2. The germline V gene has CDR1 MRHNA and CDR2 SNTAGT. CDR3 size: 14 residues. V was clipped by 2 bases and J by 6 bases; unmatched bases: 5. In DNA, the CDR3 is TGTGCCAGCAGTGACCGAGCGGGAAGGGATACGCAGTATTTT. This codes for CASSDRAGRDTQYF.

The chain employs TRBV6-1 and TRBJ1-3, with 7 bases aligning to TRBD1. The CDR3 has 13 amino acids. Trimming at V came to 5 bases and at J to 4 bases, leaving 2 bases not matched to a gene. Germline values: CDR1 MNHNS, CDR2 SASEGT. CDR3 nucleotide sequence: TGTGCCAGCAGTAAGGGGGCAGGAAACACCATATATTTT. Encoded protein: CASSKGAGNTIYF.

This clone was found a few times. The CDR3 DNA reads TGTGCCAGCAGCTTAAGAGGGGGACAGTATTCCAACGTCCTGACTTTC. Translating gives CASSLRGGQYSNVLTF. The chain employs TRBV7-2 and TRBJ2-6, with 7 bases that match TRBD1. CDR3 size: 16 residues. V trimming: 2 bases; J trimming: 8 bases; junction bases outside the gene matches: 9. CDR1 and CDR2 from the germline V gene are SGHTA and FQGNSA.

The chain has TRBV19 and TRBJ2-7; 10 nucleotides agree with TRBD1. Germline lookup yields CDR1 LNHDA and CDR2 SQIVND (reference sequence). Unmatched junction bases numbered 11, after V lost 8 bases and J lost 4 bases. The CDR3 runs to 15 residues. The CDR3 DNA follows: TGTGCCAGTCGCCAGGAGGGGACAGGGGAGTACGAGCAGTACTTC. This translates into CASRQEGTGEYEQYF.

The chain combines TRBV13 with TRBJ2-5; 7 positions agree with TRBD2. The germline V gene has CDR1 PRHDT and CDR2 FYEKMQ (reference sequence). The CDR3 runs 15 residues. The V segment lost 4 bases and the J segment 1 base; nucleotides outside the gene matches: 6. CDR3 sequence: CASSYGLAVQETQYF. In DNA form, the CDR3 reads TGTGCCAGCAGCTACGGCCTAGCGGTCCAAGAGACCCAGTACTTC.

This clone was observed a handful of times. This sequence joins TRBV7-9 and TRBJ2-7, with 10 positions matching TRBD1. V lost 4 bases, J lost 2 bases, and 2 bases stayed unmatched. The CDR3 length is 14 residues. Germline values: CDR1 SEHNR, CDR2 FQNEAQ (reference sequence). For the CDR3, the DNA is TGTGCCAGCAGCTCGGGGACAGGGGCCTACGAGCAGTACTTC. It specifies CASSSGTGAYEQYF.

V is TRBV6-5 and J is TRBJ1-4; 8 positions match TRBD1. This CDR3 has 15 residues. V shed 6 bases, J shed 7 bases, and the junction held 10 bases outside the gene matches. Germline V gene data show CDR1 as MNHEY and CDR2 as SVGAGI. The CDR3 sequence is CASRPSGGVGEKLFF. The CDR3 nucleotides are TGTGCCAGCAGACCTTCAGGGGGCGTCGGTGAAAAACTGTTTTTT.

The V call is TRBV5-1, the J call TRBJ1-1, with TRBD1 matching 8 bases. The CDR3 consists of 16 residues. V was pared by 0 bases and J by 7 bases, with 11 bases of the junction left unmatched. Germline-derived CDR1 and CDR2 are SGHRS and YFSETQ. CDR3 coding DNA: TGCGCCAGCAGCTTGGTAGGGGGGTCAGGGGGCGGTGAAGCTTTCTTT. Translated, it gives CASSLVGGSGGGEAFF. Full variable domain (remainder filled in from reference TRBV5-1 and TRBJ1-1): KAGVTQTPRYLIKTRGQQVTLSCSPISGHRSVSWYQQTPGQGLQFLFEYFSETQRNKGNFPGRFSGRQFSNSRSEMNVSTLELGDSALYLCASSLVGGSGGGEAFFGQGTRLTVV.

This clone was seen only once. The chain couples TRBV7-2 to TRBJ1-3; 10 bases fit TRBD1. The V segment lost 5 bases and the J segment 0 bases; nucleotides outside the gene matches: 4. The CDR3 runs 16 residues. Looked up from germline, CDR1 is SGHTA and CDR2 is FQGNSA. The CDR3 nucleotides are TGTGCCAGCAGCACCCGACAGGGGGCCTCTGGAAACACCATATATTTT. It yields the protein CASSTRQGASGNTIYF.

This clone has a single count. V usage is TRBV6-5 and J usage is TRBJ1-2; possibly TRBD1 for D (5 bases). Trimming shortened V by 1 base and J by 8 bases, and 14 bases separated the two germline ends. Per the germline V gene, CDR1 is MNHEY and CDR2 is SVGAGI. CDR3 size: 14 residues. CDR3 in amino acids: CASSYYQGAVGYTF. DNA for the CDR3: TGTGCCAGCAGTTACTACCAGGGTGCTGTAGGCTACACCTTC.